This T cell receptor (beta chain) was sequenced for a study of PD-1 blockade in classical Hodgkin lymphoma. Study information: With a 2-week interval, patients received intravenous nivolumab at 3 mg/kg. Study-level results: The diversity seen at baseline in complete responders resembled that of newly diagnosed patients. Researchers reported that CD4+ TCR diversity, though not CD8+, rose significantly by C4D1. Newly diagnosed patients were reported to exhibit reduced baseline TCR diversity relative to healthy donors.

The time point here: cycle 4 day 1 (C4D1), after more than five weeks of nivolumab. Every patient had relapsed following autologous stem cell transplantation, and cohorts differed in brentuximab vedotin exposure. Negative selection with magnetic separation was used to purify CD4+ T cells from thawed PBMCs. The CDR3 covers 17 residues. Per the germline V gene, CDR1 is SGHDN and CDR2 is FVKESK. Trimming removed 4 bases at V and 5 bases at J, with 18 bases between. The assay was immunoSEQ multiplex PCR, and TCRdb's table has in-frame clones only and misses some. Of about 15,000 clones listed, approximately 80% are singletons. This clone showed up just once. Its cognate antigen is unknown.

This chain links TRBV14 with TRBJ1-6; D gene unclear. This clonotype was sampled from a human donor with classical Hodgkin lymphoma. Sequences were derived from CD4+ T cells from blood, sampled before the fourth cycle of nivolumab. CDR3 protein: CASSPTEGRRHNSPLHF. Written as DNA, the CDR3 is TGTGCCAGCAGCCCCACAGAAGGCAGGAGGCATAATTCACCCCTCCACTTT. The full variable domain, in which reference TRBV14 and TRBJ1-6 provide the parts outside the CDR3, is EAGVTQFPSHSVIEKGQTVTLRCDPISGHDNLYWYRRVMGKEIKFLLHFVKESKQDESGMPNNRFLAERTGGTYSTLKVQPAELEDSGVYFCASSPTEGRRHNSPLHFGNGTRLTVT.